This T cell receptor beta chain was found in a study of radiation and T cells in renal cell carcinoma. Regarding the study as a whole: Pretreatment tumor biopsies were lacking, so baseline clonotypes are unknown. Top tumor clonotypes rose in blood 2 weeks post-radiation, then contracted.

With respect to this clone: Its antigen is not identified.

Only in-frame clones appear in the TCRdb table, and some are missing; sequencing was by immunoSEQ multiplex PCR. The profile shows roughly 45,000 clones, roughly 80% of them singletons. Time point here: blood 4 weeks post-SBRT, at nephrectomy. Stated treatment: 15 Gy SBRT to primary tumor, nephrectomy 4 weeks later. Nephrectomy followed 15 Gy stereotactic body radiation by 4 weeks. After SBRT, blood was collected at 2 and 4 weeks, plus baseline. The receptor was derived from a woman in her sixties or seventies with renal cell carcinoma. Sequenced here: blood, sampled from a patient whose treatment included radiotherapy and nephrectomy.

The CDR3 DNA follows: TGTGCCAGCAGCTTGGAGTCCCTTGGGGGACCTTTTAACTATGGCTACACCTTC. This gives the protein CASSLESLGGPFNYGYTF. J is TRBJ1-2 and V is TRBV5-8, with D possibly matching TRBD1 (5 bases). V was pared by 0 bases and J by 1 base, with 19 bases between. The CDR3 loop spans 18 amino acids. Germline-derived CDR1 and CDR2 are SGHTS and YDEGEE.